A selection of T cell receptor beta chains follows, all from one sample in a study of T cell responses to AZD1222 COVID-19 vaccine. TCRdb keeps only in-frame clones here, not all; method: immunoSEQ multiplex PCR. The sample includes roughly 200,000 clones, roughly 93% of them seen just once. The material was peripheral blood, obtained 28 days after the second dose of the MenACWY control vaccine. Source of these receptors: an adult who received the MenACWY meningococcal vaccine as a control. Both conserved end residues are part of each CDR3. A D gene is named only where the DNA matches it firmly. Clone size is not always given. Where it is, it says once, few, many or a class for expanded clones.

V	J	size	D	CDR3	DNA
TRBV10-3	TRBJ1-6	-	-	CAISEGIANNSPLHF	TGTGCCATCAGTGAGGGTATAGCAAATAATTCACCCCTCCACTTT
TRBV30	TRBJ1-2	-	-	CAWSEQAGYTF	TGTGCCTGGAGTGAGCAGGCGGGCTACACCTTC
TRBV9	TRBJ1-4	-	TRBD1	CASSPTGLGEKLFF	TGTGCCAGCAGCCCGACAGGGCTCGGGGAAAAACTGTTTTTT
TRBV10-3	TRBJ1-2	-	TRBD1	CAIRQGGYGYTF	TGTGCCATCAGACAGGGGGGGTATGGCTACACCTTC
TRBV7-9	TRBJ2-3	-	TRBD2	CASSGLGARDITDTQYF	TGTGCCAGCAGCGGACTAGGGGCGAGGGATATCACAGATACGCAGTATTTT
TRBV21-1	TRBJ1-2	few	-	CASSTTFGRQVF	TGTGCCAGCAGCACGACCTTTGGCAGACAGGTCTTC
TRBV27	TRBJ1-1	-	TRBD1	CASSLSGQGKKGAFF	TGTGCCAGCAGTTTATCGGGACAGGGGAAAAAGGGAGCTTTCTTT
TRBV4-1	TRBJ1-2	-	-	CASSQGRMYYTF	TGCGCCAGCAGCCAAGGGCGTATGTACTACACCTTC
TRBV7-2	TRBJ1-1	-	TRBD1	CASSVDRGVNTEAFF	TGTGCCAGCAGCGTGGACAGGGGGGTGAACACTGAAGCTTTCTTT
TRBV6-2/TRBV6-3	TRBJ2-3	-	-	CASSRATRDTQYF	TGTGCCAGCAGCCGAGCTACAAGGGATACGCAGTATTTT
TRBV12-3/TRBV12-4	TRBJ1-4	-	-	CASSFGGEKLFF	TGTGCCAGCAGTTTCGGGGGGGAAAAACTGTTTTTT
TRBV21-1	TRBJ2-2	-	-	CASTKGTGATQAGELFF	TGTGCCAGCACCAAAGGGACAGGGGCCACCCAAGCCGGGGAGCTGTTTTTT
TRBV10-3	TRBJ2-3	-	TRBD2	CAIGSGGFTDTQYF	TGTGCCATCGGTAGCGGGGGGTTCACAGATACGCAGTATTTT
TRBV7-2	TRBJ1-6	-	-	CASSLVGYNSPLHF	TGTGCCAGCAGCTTAGTAGGTTATAATTCACCCCTCCACTTT
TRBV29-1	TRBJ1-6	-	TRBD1	CSVQTGLDSPLHF	TGCAGCGTCCAGACAGGGCTGGACTCACCCCTCCACTTT
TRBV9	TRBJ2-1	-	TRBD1	CASSIQDRGHEQFF	TGTGCCAGCAGCATCCAGGACAGGGGCCATGAGCAGTTCTTC
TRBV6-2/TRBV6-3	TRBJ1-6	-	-	CASSFRDNYNSPLHF	TGTGCCAGCAGTTTCCGGGACAACTATAATTCACCCCTCCACTTT